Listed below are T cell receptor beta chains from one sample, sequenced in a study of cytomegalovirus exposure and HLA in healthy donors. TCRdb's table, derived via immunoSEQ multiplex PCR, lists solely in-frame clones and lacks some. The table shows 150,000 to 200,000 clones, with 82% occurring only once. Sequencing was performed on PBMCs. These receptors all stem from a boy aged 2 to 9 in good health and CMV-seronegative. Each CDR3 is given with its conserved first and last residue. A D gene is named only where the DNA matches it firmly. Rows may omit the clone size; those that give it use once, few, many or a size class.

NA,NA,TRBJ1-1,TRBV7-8,CASSLRDRVTEAFF,TGTGCCAGCAGCTTACGGGATCGGGTCACTGAAGCTTTCTTT
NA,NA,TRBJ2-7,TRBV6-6,CASSYPGSSYEQYF,TGTGCCAGCAGTTACCCAGGCAGCTCCTACGAGCAGTACTTC
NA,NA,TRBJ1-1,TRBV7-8,CASSLWGGTNTEAFF,TGTGCCAGCAGCTTATGGGGGGGGACGAACACTGAAGCTTTCTTT
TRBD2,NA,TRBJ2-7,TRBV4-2,CASSQGRGRDGYEQYF,TGTGCCAGCAGCCAAGGTCGGGGGAGGGATGGATACGAGCAGTACTTC
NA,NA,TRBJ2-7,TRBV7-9,CASSLGPSGSYEQYF,TGTGCCAGCAGCTTAGGGCCGTCCGGGTCCTACGAGCAGTACTTC
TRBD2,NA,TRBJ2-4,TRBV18,CASSPTSGGVLAKNIQYF,TGTGCCAGCTCACCAACTAGCGGGGGAGTCCTAGCCAAAAACATTCAGTACTTC
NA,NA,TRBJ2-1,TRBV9,CASSALPTGFNEQFF,TGTGCCAGCAGCGCCTTACCCACAGGGTTCAATGAGCAGTTCTTC
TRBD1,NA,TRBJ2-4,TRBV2,CASRVDRVGNIQYF,TGTGCCAGCAGGGTAGACAGGGTAGGGAACATTCAGTACTTC
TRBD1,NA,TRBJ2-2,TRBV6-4,CASSWTGGTGELFF,TGTGCCAGCAGTTGGACAGGGGGCACCGGGGAGCTGTTTTTT
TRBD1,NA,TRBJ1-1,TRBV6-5,CASSTQTGGVEAFF,TGTGCCAGCAGCACCCAGACAGGGGGCGTAGAAGCTTTCTTT
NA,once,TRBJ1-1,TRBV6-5,CASSTGGNLFF,TGTGCCAGCAGTACCGGGGGTAATCTTTTTTTT
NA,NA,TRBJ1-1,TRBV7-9,CASSPRRDPNTEAFF,TGTGCCAGCAGCCCCAGGAGGGACCCGAACACTGAAGCTTTCTTT
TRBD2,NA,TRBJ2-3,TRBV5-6,CASSLGLASDTQYF,TGTGCCAGCAGCTTGGGACTAGCGTCAGATACGCAGTATTTT
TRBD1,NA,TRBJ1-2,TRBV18,CASSPGQNYGYTF,TGTGCCAGCTCACCGGGACAGAACTATGGCTACACCTTC
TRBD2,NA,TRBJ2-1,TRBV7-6,CASSSFLRGGRRSYNEQFF,TGTGCCAGCAGCTCCTTCCTGCGGGGGGGGCGGAGATCCTACAATGAGCAGTTCTTC
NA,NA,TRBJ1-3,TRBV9,CASRGALSGNTIYF,TGTGCCAGCAGGGGAGCCCTCTCTGGAAACACCATATATTTT
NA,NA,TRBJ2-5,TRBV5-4,CASSKAGTHLKETQYF,TGTGCCAGCAGCAAAGCCGGGACACACCTTAAAGAGACCCAGTACTTC
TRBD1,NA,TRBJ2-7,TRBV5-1,CASSLASPGTGRGQYF,TGCGCCAGCAGCTTGGCCAGTCCCGGGACAGGGCGGGGGCAGTACTTC
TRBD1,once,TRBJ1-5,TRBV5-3,CARSLPGQGDQPQHF,TGTGCCAGAAGCTTACCGGGACAGGGCGATCAGCCCCAGCATTTT
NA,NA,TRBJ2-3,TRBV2,CASSAARAGSRSDTQYF,TGTGCCAGCAGTGCAGCTAGGGCGGGGAGCCGGTCAGATACGCAGTATTTT
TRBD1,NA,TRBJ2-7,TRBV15,CATSRIPTGLTGGYYEQYF,TGTGCCACCAGCAGAATTCCCACCGGTTTGACAGGGGGCTACTACGAGCAGTACTTC
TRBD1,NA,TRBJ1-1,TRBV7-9,CASSGTGGWNTEAFF,TGTGCCAGCAGCGGGACAGGAGGTTGGAACACTGAAGCTTTCTTT
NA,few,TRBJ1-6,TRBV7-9,CASSLAGRKESPLHF,TGTGCCAGCAGCTTAGCGGGCAGGAAGGAATCACCCCTCCACTTT
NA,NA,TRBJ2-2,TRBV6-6,CASSSVRPTGELFF,TGTGCCAGCAGCAGTGTTCGTCCTACCGGGGAGCTGTTTTTT
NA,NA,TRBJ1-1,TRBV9,CASREGPTSTEAFF,TGTGCCAGCAGAGAGGGCCCCACCTCCACTGAAGCTTTCTTT
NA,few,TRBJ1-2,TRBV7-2,CASSLSPLSGYTF,TGTGCCAGCAGCTTATCTCCCCTGAGTGGCTACACCTTC
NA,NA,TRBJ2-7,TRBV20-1,CSALLAYEQYF,TGCAGTGCTTTACTAGCTTACGAGCAGTACTTC
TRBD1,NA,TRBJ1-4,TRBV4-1,CASSQVTGVWEKLFF,TGCGCCAGCAGCCAAGTGACAGGGGTGTGGGAAAAACTGTTTTTT
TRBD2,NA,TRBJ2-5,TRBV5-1,CASSSGTSGGQETQYF,TGCGCCAGCAGTTCCGGGACTAGCGGGGGTCAAGAGACCCAGTACTTC
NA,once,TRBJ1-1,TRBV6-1,CASSRGVGSATEAFF,TGTGCCAGCAGCCGGGGGGTAGGGTCTGCCACTGAAGCTTTCTTT
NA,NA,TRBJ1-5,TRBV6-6,CASSPRGNSNQPQHF,TGTGCCAGCAGTCCTAGGGGGAATAGCAATCAGCCCCAGCATTTT
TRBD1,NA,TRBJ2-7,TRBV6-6,CASSGQGYHEQYF,TGTGCCAGCTCGGGACAGGGGTACCACGAGCAGTACTTC
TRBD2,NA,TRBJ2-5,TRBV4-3,CASSQERGGLGETQYF,TGCGCCAGCAGCCAGGAGCGGGGGGGCCTCGGGGAGACCCAGTACTTC
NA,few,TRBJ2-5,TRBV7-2,CASSGRLGETQYF,TGTGCCAGCAGCGGGCGACTAGGGGAGACCCAGTACTTC
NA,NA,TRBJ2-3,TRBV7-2,CASSPSPRPDTQYF,TGTGCCAGCAGCCCCTCCCCTAGACCAGATACGCAGTATTTT
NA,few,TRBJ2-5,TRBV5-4,CASSPGSQETQYF,TGTGCCAGCAGCCCAGGCTCCCAAGAGACCCAGTACTTC
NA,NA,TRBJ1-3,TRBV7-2,CASSPVGSSGNTIYF,TGTGCCAGCAGCCCGGTAGGGAGCTCTGGAAACACCATATATTTT
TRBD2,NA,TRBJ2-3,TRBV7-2,CASSLKGLADTQYF,TGTGCCAGCAGCTTGAAGGGACTAGCTGATACGCAGTATTTT
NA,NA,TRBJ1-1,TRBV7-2,CASSLAKMNTEAFF,TGTGCCAGCAGCTTGGCCAAGATGAACACTGAAGCTTTCTTT
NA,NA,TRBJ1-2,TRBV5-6,CASSLVASGYTF,TGTGCCAGCAGCTTGGTAGCATCGGGCTACACCTTC
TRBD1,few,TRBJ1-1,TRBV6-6,CASNVQGVTTEAFF,TGTGCCAGCAATGTACAGGGGGTGACCACTGAAGCTTTCTTT
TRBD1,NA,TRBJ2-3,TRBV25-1,CACRDSTTDTQYF,TGTGCCTGTAGGGACAGTACCACAGATACGCAGTATTTT
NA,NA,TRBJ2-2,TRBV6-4,CASSDSLNTGELFF,TGTGCCAGCAGTGACTCACTTAACACCGGGGAGCTGTTTTTT
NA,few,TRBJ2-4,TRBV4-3,CASSQEAGRKDIQYF,TGCGCCAGCAGCCAAGAAGCGGGCAGGAAGGACATTCAGTACTTC
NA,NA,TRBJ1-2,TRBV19,CASTPGGTGFTANYGYTF,TGTGCCAGCACCCCCGGAGGAACAGGGTTTACGGCTAACTATGGCTACACCTTC
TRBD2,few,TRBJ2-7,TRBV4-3,CASSHGLAGGPGEQYF,TGCGCCAGCAGCCACGGACTAGCGGGGGGGCCTGGCGAGCAGTACTTC
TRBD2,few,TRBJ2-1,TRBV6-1,CASTLGTSGGAPFF,TGTGCCAGCACCCTGGGGACTAGCGGGGGGGCGCCGTTCTTC
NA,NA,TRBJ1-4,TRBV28,CASSLGEKLFF,TGTGCCAGCAGTTTAGGCGAAAAACTGTTTTTT
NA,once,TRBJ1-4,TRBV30,CAWRAGPLEEKLFF,TGTGCCTGGAGGGCAGGGCCCCTTGAAGAAAAACTGTTTTTT
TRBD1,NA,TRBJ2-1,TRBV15,CATSSSPGQGFDEQFF,TGTGCCACCAGCAGCAGTCCGGGACAGGGGTTCGATGAGCAGTTCTTC
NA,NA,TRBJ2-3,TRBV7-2,CASSETIAGAVF,TGTGCCAGCAGCGAGACTATCGCAGGTGCTGTTTTT